These 4 T cell receptor beta chains were sequenced from one sample in a study of cytomegalovirus exposure and HLA in healthy donors (dated by TCRdb to about 2017). Library generation was performed with the immunoSEQ multiplex PCR assay. The multiplex PCR relied on a mix of 60 forward primers for TCR Vbeta segments and 13 reverse primers for TCR Jbeta segments. TCRdb limited this immuneACCESS table to in-frame rearrangements with V and J called. A share of clones is missing; checked studies link under half to unresolved V genes, and the rest is unexplained. The sample includes under 200,000 clones, with about four fifths observed a single time. In total, the top ten clones hold 8% to 10% of the sample. Sequencing was carried out using PBMCs. These receptors originate from a male donor in good health and CMV-seropositive.

V is TRBV6-5 and J is TRBJ1-5; no clear D gene. CDR3 length: 14 amino acids. With 4 bases removed from V and 1 base from J, the gap between germline ends came to 8 bases. Germline-derived CDR1 and CDR2 are MNHEY and SVGAGI. CDR3 DNA: TGTGCCAGCAGTTTACTGCGGAGCAATCAGCCCCAGCATTTT. This encodes CASSLLRSNQPQHF.

This clone was seen only a few times. The chain recombines TRBV4-1 with TRBJ1-2; D gene uncertain. CDR1 MGHRA and CDR2 YSYEKL come from the germline V gene. V was pared by 0 bases and J by 2 bases, with 10 bases between. CDR3 size: 15 residues. The DNA for the CDR3 is TGCGCCAGCAGCCAAGACAGGCAACCGAACTATGGCTACACCTTC. Translated: CASSQDRQPNYGYTF.

The gene calls are TRBV29-1 and TRBJ2-2; D is ambiguous. Germline V gene data show CDR1 as SQVTM and CDR2 as ANQGSEA. Trimming pared 5 bases from V and 6 bases from J, leaving 13 bases between. This CDR3 has 13 amino acids. The DNA for the CDR3 is TGCAGCGTTTGGCTTCCAGATCCCGGGGAGCTGTTTTTT. It is translated as CSVWLPDPGELFF.

The chain has TRBV19 and TRBJ2-3; D is ambiguous. V dropped 7 bases and J dropped 0 bases, with 17 bases sitting between them. This CDR3 comprises 16 residues. Germline CDR1 and CDR2: LNHDA and SQIVND (reference sequence). Here the CDR3 DNA reads TGTGCCAGTACCCCCGGTTTAGAGGCTAGCACAGATACGCAGTATTTT. Translating it yields CASTPGLEASTDTQYF.